The 23 T cell receptor beta chains reported below all come from one sample, sequenced in a study of monozygotic twins with inflammatory bowel disease. TCRdb re-called the 5' RACE reads, yielding one record per CDR3 amino acid sequence without DNA. There are 330,000 or so distinct CDR3 sequences in the sample, with approximately 2% held by the top ten. Sample: blood. These receptor sequences come from a human donor with ulcerative colitis or Crohn's disease, or a healthy co-twin of an affected twin (not recorded which).

V usage is TRBV12-3 or TRBV12-4 and J usage is TRBJ2-5; checking the TCRdb D call of TRBD1 is not possible without DNA. The CDR3 is 16 residues long. CDR3 sequence: CASSLLGTSPQETQYF.

The J gene is TRBJ2-7, the V gene TRBV7-9; TCRdb's D gene call, TRBD1, goes unchecked for lack of DNA. CDR3 length: 15 amino acids. Germline-derived CDR1 and CDR2 are SEHNR and FQNEAQ (reference sequence). The CDR3 reads CASSPTGDGSYEQYF.

Here the CDR3 reads CSALGGTTLYNEQFF. The chain has TRBV29-1 and TRBJ2-1; without DNA, the TCRdb call of TRBD2 cannot be checked. This CDR3 has 15 residues. The germline V gene encodes CDR1 SQVTM and CDR2 ANQGSEA.

The chain couples TRBV29-1 to TRBJ2-5; TCRdb reports TRBD2, a call that lacks DNA to check it against. This CDR3 comprises 15 residues. The germline gives CDR1 SQVTM, CDR2 ANQGSEA. This CDR3 reads CSVETSGGADETQYF.

The V and J genes are TRBV28 and TRBJ2-7. The CDR3 covers 14 residues. Germline-derived CDR1 and CDR2 are MDHEN and SYDVKM. CDR3 protein: CASSLYSATSEQYF.

This rearrangement joins TRBV5-1 to TRBJ2-5; TCRdb picks TRBD2, but there is no DNA to check that call. CDR3 size: 13 residues. Germline V gene sequence: CDR1 SGHRS, CDR2 YFSETQ. The CDR3 sequence: CASSEGLQETQYF.

The chain combines TRBV7-2 with TRBJ2-1; TCRdb designates TRBD1, a call that cannot be tested without DNA. Germline V lookup: CDR1 SGHTA, CDR2 FQGNSA. This CDR3 spans 16 amino acids. This CDR3 reads CASSLGGGESYNEQFF.

The chain joins TRBV6-4 to TRBJ2-1. The CDR3 runs to 15 residues. Per the germline V gene, CDR1 is MRHNA and CDR2 is SNTAGT. CDR3 sequence reads: CASSLDGNSYNEQFF.

The CDR3 spells CASSQRRQGDGYTF. The chain employs TRBV4-2 and TRBJ1-2; TCRdb's D call, TRBD1, is unchecked because there is no DNA. CDR3 length: 14 residues. Germline-derived CDR1 and CDR2 are LGHNA and YNFKEQ.

The rearrangement links TRBV20-1 to TRBJ2-1; TCRdb proposes TRBD2, but this gene call is untestable without DNA. CDR1 and CDR2 from the germline V gene are DFQATT and SNEGSKA (reference sequence). The CDR3 consists of 15 residues. This CDR3 is CSVVSGRASYNEQFF.

This rearrangement joins TRBV7-9 to TRBJ2-7; the TCRdb D gene call, TRBD1, has no DNA to confirm it. This CDR3 contains 17 residues. CDR1 and CDR2 from the germline V gene are SEHNR and FQNEAQ (reference sequence). The CDR3: CASSLLPGQGPLYEQYF.

This chain joins TRBV27 and TRBJ2-2. CDR1 is MNHEY, CDR2 SMNVEV, per germline (reference sequence). The CDR3 runs 16 residues. The CDR3 protein is CASSLSWGSNTGELFF.

The J gene is TRBJ1-2, the V gene TRBV11-2. The CDR3 has 15 residues. Germline assignment: CDR1 SGHAT and CDR2 FQNNGV. CDR3: CASSSHYGLNYGYTF. Together with reference TRBV11-2 and TRBJ1-2, the CDR3 gives the full variable domain: EAGVAQSPRYKIIEKRQSVAFWCNPISGHATLYWYQQILGQGPKLLIQFQNNGVVDDSQLPKDRFSAERLKGVDSTLKIQPAKLEDSAVYLCASSSHYGLNYGYTFGSGTRLTVV.

V is TRBV20-1 and J is TRBJ2-3; TCRdb calls TRBD1, which cannot be checked without DNA. Germline V gene lookup returns CDR1 DFQATT and CDR2 SNEGSKA (reference sequence). This CDR3 spans 15 amino acids. CDR3 region: CSAIPRQGTSDTQYF.

The rearrangement links TRBV5-1 to TRBJ2-7; lacking DNA, the TRBD1 call made by TCRdb goes unchecked. Germline lookup yields CDR1 SGHRS and CDR2 YFSETQ. The CDR3 runs 14 residues. The chain's CDR3 is CASSLGRDGYEQYF.

The chain recombines TRBV5-6 with TRBJ2-1; without DNA, the TCRdb call of TRBD1 cannot be checked. The CDR3 has 17 residues. The germline CDR1 and CDR2 sequences are SGHDT and YYEEEE. The CDR3 protein is CASRRIEGQSSYNEQFF.

The rearrangement uses TRBV4-3 and TRBJ2-3. The CDR3 totals 13 residues. In germline, CDR1 is LGHNA, CDR2 YSLEER. Here the CDR3 reads CASSQWRTDTQYF.

This chain links TRBV10-3 with TRBJ2-1. The CDR3 is 14 residues long. The V gene's germline CDR1 is ENHRY and CDR2 SYGVKD. The CDR3 loop reads CAISDVLAYNEQFF.

The V gene is TRBV27, the J gene TRBJ1-1. This CDR3 contains 14 residues. Per the germline V gene, CDR1 is MNHEY and CDR2 is SMNVEV (reference sequence). CDR3 region: CASSLMVGNTEAFF.

CDR3 in amino acids: CSALTSALKTDTQYF. J is TRBJ2-3 and V is TRBV20-1; TCRdb designates TRBD2, a call that cannot be tested without DNA. The CDR3 has 15 amino acids. Germline V gives CDR1 DFQATT, CDR2 SNEGSKA (reference sequence).

The rearrangement links TRBV5-1 to TRBJ1-5. The CDR3 runs 13 residues. Germline values: CDR1 SGHRS, CDR2 YFSETQ. CDR3: CASSEDRNQPQHF. The variable domain in full, with the rest retrieved from reference TRBV5-1 and TRBJ1-5, is KAGVTQTPRYLIKTRGQQVTLSCSPISGHRSVSWYQQTPGQGLQFLFEYFSETQRNKGNFPGRFSGRQFSNSRSEMNVSTLELGDSALYLCASSEDRNQPQHFGDGTRLSIL.

This chain links TRBV29-1 with TRBJ2-7; the D call from TCRdb, TRBD1, cannot be confirmed without DNA. The germline gives CDR1 SQVTM, CDR2 ANQGSEA. The CDR3 has 13 amino acids. CDR3 sequence: CSVETGGNGEQYF.

The chain carries TRBV11-1 and TRBJ2-6; without DNA, the TCRdb call of TRBD1 cannot be checked. Looked up from germline, CDR1 is SGHAT and CDR2 is FQDESV (reference sequence). The CDR3 extends over 19 amino acids. The CDR3 sequence: CAGSLGGGQVYSGANVLTF.